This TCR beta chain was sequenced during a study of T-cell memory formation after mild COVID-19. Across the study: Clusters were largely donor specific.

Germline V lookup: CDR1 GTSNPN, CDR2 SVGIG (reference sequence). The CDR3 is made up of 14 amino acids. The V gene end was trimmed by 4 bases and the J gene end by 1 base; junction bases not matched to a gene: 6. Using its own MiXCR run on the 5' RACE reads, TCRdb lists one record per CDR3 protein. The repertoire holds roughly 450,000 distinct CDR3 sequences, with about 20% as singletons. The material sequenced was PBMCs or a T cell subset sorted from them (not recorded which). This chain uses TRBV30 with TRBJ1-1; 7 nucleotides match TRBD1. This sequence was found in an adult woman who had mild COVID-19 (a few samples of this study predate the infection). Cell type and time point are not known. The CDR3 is CAWTRDSWNTEAFF. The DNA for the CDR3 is TGTGCCTGGACCCGGGACAGCTGGAACACTGAAGCTTTCTTT.